A selection of T cell receptor beta chains follows, all from one sample in a study of cytomegalovirus exposure and HLA in healthy donors. Generated by immunoSEQ multiplex PCR, the TCRdb table keeps only in-frame clones and is missing some. The data show some 190,000 clones, around 78% seen once. The sequenced sample consisted of PBMCs. The receptors come from a man aged 18-30 years in good health and CMV-seronegative. CDR3s include the opening cysteine and the closing phenylalanine or tryptophan. D genes are given only for firm matches. Some rows mark clone size as missing; the rest say once, few, many or name a class of expanded clone.

v_gene	abundance	j_gene	d_gene	CDR3aa	CDR3nt
TRBV7-9	-	TRBJ1-2	-	CASSLPQGFDYGYTF	TGTGCCAGCAGCTTACCTCAGGGATTTGACTATGGCTACACCTTC
TRBV19	-	TRBJ1-5	-	CASSIPVRRDQPQHF	TGTGCCAGTAGTATTCCAGTCCGTCGGGATCAGCCCCAGCATTTT
TRBV4-1	-	TRBJ2-2	TRBD1	CASSQRSTQGAPTGELFF	TGCGCCAGCAGCCAACGGTCGACGCAGGGGGCGCCCACCGGGGAGCTGTTTTTT
TRBV18	-	TRBJ2-7	-	CASSPSVSYEQYF	TGTGCCAGCTCACCGTCAGTCTCCTACGAGCAGTACTTC
TRBV11-3	-	TRBJ2-5	TRBD1	CASSGTGQETQYF	TGTGCCAGCAGCGGGACAGGCCAAGAGACCCAGTACTTC
TRBV6-1	few	TRBJ1-3	TRBD1	CASSSATGGGNTIYF	TGTGCCAGCAGCTCTGCTACAGGGGGCGGAAACACCATATATTTT
TRBV7-3	once	TRBJ2-3	TRBD2	CASSIGTSVGPGTQYF	TGTGCCAGCAGCATTGGGACTAGCGTCGGTCCCGGTACGCAGTATTTT
TRBV30	-	TRBJ2-5	TRBD2	CAWTGGETQYF	TGTGCCTGGACGGGGGGGGAGACCCAGTACTTC
TRBV30	-	TRBJ1-5	-	CAWSVAGRAQPQHF	TGTGCCTGGAGTGTAGCGGGACGCGCGCAGCCCCAGCATTTT
TRBV7-8	-	TRBJ1-3	-	CASKDSFGNTIYF	TGTGCCAGCAAGGACAGTTTTGGAAACACCATATATTTT
TRBV2	-	TRBJ2-1	TRBD1	CASSNGQGGWNEQFF	TGTGCCAGCAGTAATGGACAGGGGGGGTGGAATGAGCAGTTCTTC
TRBV6-6	-	TRBJ2-5	TRBD1	CASSYRLAQGLGEQYF	TGTGCCAGCAGTTATAGGTTGGCACAGGGGCTTGGGGAGCAGTACTTC
TRBV7-2	-	TRBJ1-1	-	CASSLGTTEGYEAFF	TGTGCCAGCAGCCTTGGGACGACGGAGGGTTATGAAGCTTTCTTT
TRBV4-1	-	TRBJ2-2	-	CASSQDRVGELFF	TGCGCCAGCAGCCAAGATCGGGTCGGGGAGCTGTTTTTT
TRBV9	-	TRBJ1-2	-	CASSGRRDYGYTF	TGTGCCAGCTCGGGGAGGAGGGACTATGGCTACACCTTC
TRBV7-3	-	TRBJ1-1	-	CASSYHRETEAFF	TGTGCCAGCAGCTACCACAGGGAGACTGAAGCTTTCTTT
TRBV9	few	TRBJ2-3	-	CASSVVGVGTDTQYF	TGTGCCAGCAGCGTAGTCGGGGTGGGCACAGATACGCAGTATTTT
TRBV7-8	-	TRBJ2-7	TRBD1	CASSPRDREGEQYF	TGTGCCAGCAGCCCGAGGGACAGGGAGGGCGAGCAGTACTTC
TRBV10-3	-	TRBJ2-2	TRBD1	CAISPQGAPTGELFF	TGTGCCATCAGTCCGCAGGGGGCGCCCACCGGGGAGCTGTTTTTT
TRBV4-1	-	TRBJ1-2	-	CASSQGGLSGGYTF	TGCGCCAGCAGCCAAGGTGGACTCTCGGGGGGCTACACCTTC
TRBV13	-	TRBJ1-4	TRBD1	CASSLAPVGQGASGELFF	TGTGCCAGCAGCTTAGCGCCCGTGGGACAGGGGGCCTCCGGGGAACTGTTTTTT
TRBV27	-	TRBJ2-1	-	CASSRPGWEQFF	TGTGCCAGCAGTCGTCCAGGTTGGGAGCAGTTCTTC
TRBV5-3	-	TRBJ2-1	TRBD2	CARSWHGRSSYNEQFF	TGTGCCAGAAGCTGGCACGGGAGGAGCTCCTACAATGAGCAGTTCTTC
TRBV7-2	many	TRBJ1-1	-	CASSLGGDTEAFF	TGTGCCAGCAGCTTAGGGGGAGACACTGAAGCTTTCTTT
TRBV6-6	few	TRBJ1-2	-	CASSRTINYGYTF	TGTGCCAGCAGTCGGACAATTAACTATGGCTACACCTTC
TRBV5-4	-	TRBJ2-2	TRBD2	CAVPLAGGLNTGELFF	TGTGCCGTCCCACTAGCGGGAGGACTGAACACCGGGGAGCTGTTTTTT
TRBV6-1	-	TRBJ1-4	TRBD1	CASRPIQGKLFF	TGTGCCAGCAGGCCAATACAGGGGAAACTATTTTTT